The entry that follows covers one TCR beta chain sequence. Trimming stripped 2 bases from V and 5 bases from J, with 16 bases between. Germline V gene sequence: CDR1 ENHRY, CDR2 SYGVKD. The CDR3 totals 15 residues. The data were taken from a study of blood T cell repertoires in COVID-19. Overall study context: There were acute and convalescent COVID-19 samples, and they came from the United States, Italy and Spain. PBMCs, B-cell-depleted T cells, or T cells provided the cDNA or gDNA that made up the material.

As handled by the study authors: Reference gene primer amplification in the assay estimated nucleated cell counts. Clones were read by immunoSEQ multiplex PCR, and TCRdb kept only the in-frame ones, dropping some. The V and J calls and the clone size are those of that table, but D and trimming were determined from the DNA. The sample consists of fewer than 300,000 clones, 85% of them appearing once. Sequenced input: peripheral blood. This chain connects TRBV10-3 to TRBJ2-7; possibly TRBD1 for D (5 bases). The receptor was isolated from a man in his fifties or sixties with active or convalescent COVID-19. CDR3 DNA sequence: TGTGCCATCAGTGAGCATCGGCAGGGTGGAAACGAGCAGTACTTC. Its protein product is CAISEHRQGGNEQYF.